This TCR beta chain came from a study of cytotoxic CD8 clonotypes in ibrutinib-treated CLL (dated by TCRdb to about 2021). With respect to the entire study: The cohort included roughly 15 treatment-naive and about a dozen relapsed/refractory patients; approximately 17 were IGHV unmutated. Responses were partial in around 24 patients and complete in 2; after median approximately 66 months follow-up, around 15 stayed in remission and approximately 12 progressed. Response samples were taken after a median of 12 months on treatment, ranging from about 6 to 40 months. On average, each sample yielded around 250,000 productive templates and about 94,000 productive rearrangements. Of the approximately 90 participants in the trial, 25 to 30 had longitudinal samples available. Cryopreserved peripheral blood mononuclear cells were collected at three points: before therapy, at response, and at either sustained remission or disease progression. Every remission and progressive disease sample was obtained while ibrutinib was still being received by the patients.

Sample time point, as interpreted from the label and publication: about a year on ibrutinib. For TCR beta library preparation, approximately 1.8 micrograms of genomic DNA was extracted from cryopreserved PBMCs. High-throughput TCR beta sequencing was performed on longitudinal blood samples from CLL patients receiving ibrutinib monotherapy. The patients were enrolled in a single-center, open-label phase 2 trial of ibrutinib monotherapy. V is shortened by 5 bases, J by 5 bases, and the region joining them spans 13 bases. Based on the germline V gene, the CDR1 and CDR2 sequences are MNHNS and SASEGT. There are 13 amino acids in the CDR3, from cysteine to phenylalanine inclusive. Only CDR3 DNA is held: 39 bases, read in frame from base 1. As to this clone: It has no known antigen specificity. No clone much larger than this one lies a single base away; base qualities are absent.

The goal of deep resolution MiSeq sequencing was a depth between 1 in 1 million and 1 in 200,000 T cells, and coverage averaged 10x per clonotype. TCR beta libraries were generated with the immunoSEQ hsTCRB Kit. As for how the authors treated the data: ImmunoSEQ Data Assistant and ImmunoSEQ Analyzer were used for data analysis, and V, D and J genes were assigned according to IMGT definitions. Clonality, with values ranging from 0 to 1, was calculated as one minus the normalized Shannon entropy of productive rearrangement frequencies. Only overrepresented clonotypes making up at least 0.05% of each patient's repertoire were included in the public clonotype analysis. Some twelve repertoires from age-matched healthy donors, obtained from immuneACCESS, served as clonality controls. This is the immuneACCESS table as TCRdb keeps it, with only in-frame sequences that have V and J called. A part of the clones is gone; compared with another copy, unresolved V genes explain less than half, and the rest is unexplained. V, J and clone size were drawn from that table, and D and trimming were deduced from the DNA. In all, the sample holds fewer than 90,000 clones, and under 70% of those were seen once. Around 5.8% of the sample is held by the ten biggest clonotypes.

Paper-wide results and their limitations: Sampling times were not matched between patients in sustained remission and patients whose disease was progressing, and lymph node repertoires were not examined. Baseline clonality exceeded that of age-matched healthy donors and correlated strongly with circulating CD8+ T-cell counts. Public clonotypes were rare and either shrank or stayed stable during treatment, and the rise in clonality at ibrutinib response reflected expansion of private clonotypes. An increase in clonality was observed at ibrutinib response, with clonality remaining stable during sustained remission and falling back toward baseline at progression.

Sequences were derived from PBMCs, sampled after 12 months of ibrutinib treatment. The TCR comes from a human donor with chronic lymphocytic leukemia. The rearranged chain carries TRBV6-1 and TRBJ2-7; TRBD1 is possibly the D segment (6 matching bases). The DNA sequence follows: TGTGCCAGCAGTAGACAGGATCTACACGAGCAGTACTTC. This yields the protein CASSRQDLHEQYF.